This T cell receptor (beta chain) derives from a study of Graves' ophthalmopathy and Graves' hyperthyroidism. This clonotype was seen ten or more times. Amplifying from RNA transcripts, the study obtained TCR beta CDR3 regions. HTBI primers primed a first-round RT-PCR, and a second-round multiplex PCR followed. TCRdb re-derived calls from the multiplex PCR reads in MiXCR, one entry per CDR3 protein. The table records about 370,000 distinct CDR3 sequences, roughly 17% of them present only once. V trimming: 1 base; J trimming: 7 bases; junction bases outside the gene matches: 20. CDR3 length equals 19 residues.

The chain links TRBV12-3 or TRBV12-4 to TRBJ2-7, with 9 bases matching TRBD2. The source is an adult woman with stable Graves' hyperthyroidism. Sequenced input: peripheral blood. CDR3 coding DNA: TGTGCCAGCAGTTTAGATCTCGTACCGTCGGGACTAGCTTCAGGGGAGCAGTACTTC. Translated, it gives CASSLDLVPSGLASGEQYF.